These 22 T cell receptor beta chains were sequenced from one sample in a study of blood T cell repertoires in COVID-19. Sequencing used immunoSEQ multiplex PCR; TCRdb keeps in-frame clones, though not all of them. The data show roughly 97,000 clones, more than 75% seen once. Source material: peripheral blood. The receptor source for this set is a man between 60 and 75 years old with acute or convalescent COVID-19.

This clone has just one count. The chain couples TRBV7-9 to TRBJ2-7; 9 bases map to TRBD2. Germline CDR1 and CDR2: SEHNR and FQNEAQ (reference sequence). V dropped 6 bases and J dropped 2; count of bases not matched to a gene: 8. CDR3 length: 15 residues. The CDR3 here is CASSFSGSGTYEQYV. CDR3 sequence (DNA): TGTGCCAGCAGTTTTAGCGGGAGCGGAACCTACGAGCAGTACGTC.

This clone was seen once. The chain has TRBV4-1 and TRBJ2-3; D remains unclear. CDR1 and CDR2 (germline): MGHRA, YSYEKL. Trimming removed 0 bases from V and 6 bases from J, with 10 bases in between. The CDR3 spans 14 residues. CDR3 amino acids: CASSQELSLDTQYF. CDR3 in DNA: TGCGCCAGCAGCCAAGAACTTAGCTTGGATACGCAGTATTTT.

This sequence joins TRBV5-5 and TRBJ1-2, with 8 bases fitting TRBD1. The CDR3 is 14 residues long. CDR1 is SGHKS and CDR2 is YYEKEE in the germline V gene (reference sequence). V was pared by 4 bases and J by 4 bases, with 6 bases of the junction left unmatched. CDR3 in DNA: TGTGCCAGCAGCCTCGAGACAGGGGCCTATGGCTACACCTTC. Encoded protein: CASSLETGAYGYTF.

This chain joins TRBV29-1 and TRBJ2-2; D not certain. Looked up from germline, CDR1 is SQVTM and CDR2 is ANQGSEA. CDR3 length: 13 residues. V was trimmed by 4 bases and J by 0 bases, leaving 6 bases between them. The CDR3 here is CSVAPSNTGELFF. The DNA of the CDR3 is TGCAGCGTTGCCCCGTCGAACACCGGGGAGCTGTTTTTT.

V gene TRBV5-4 combines with J gene TRBJ1-1; a possible D gene is TRBD1 (6 bases). Trimming removed 0 bases from V and 1 base from J, with 16 bases in between. Germline CDR1 SGHNT, CDR2 YYREEE (reference sequence). There are 17 residues in the CDR3. CDR3 DNA: TGTGCCAGCAGCTTGGCCTCGACAGGAAGCGGGAACACTGAAGCTTTCTTT. This gives the protein CASSLASTGSGNTEAFF. The whole variable domain, remainder taken from reference TRBV5-4 and TRBJ1-1, is ETGVTQSPTHLIKTRGQQVTLRCSSQSGHNTVSWYQQALGQGPQFIFQYYREEENGRGNFPPRFSGLQFPNYSSELNVNALELDDSALYLCASSLASTGSGNTEAFFGQGTRLTVV.

The chain has TRBV18 and TRBJ1-1; TRBD1 aligns across 7 bases. CDR1 is KGHSH and CDR2 is LQKENI in the germline V gene. Losses at the gene ends were 2 bases for V and 1 base for J; bases not matched to a gene: 4. The CDR3 loop spans 15 amino acids. The CDR3: CASSPVQGQNTEAFF. In nucleotides, the CDR3 is TGTGCCAGCTCACCAGTACAGGGGCAGAACACTGAAGCTTTCTTT.

The rearrangement joins TRBV3-1 (or the pseudogene TRBV3-2) to TRBJ2-5, with TRBD1 matching over 8 bases. CDR3 length: 20 amino acids. Germline-derived CDR1 and CDR2 are LGHDT and YNNKEL (reference sequence). V gave up 4 bases and J gave up 5 bases; unmatched junction bases: 24. The CDR3 DNA reads TGTGCCAGCAGCCCAGCGTCCCGGGACAGGTTTGGGTGGCAATTGGAGACCCAGTACTTC. Residues: CASSPASRDRFGWQLETQYF.

V and J are TRBV4-1 and TRBJ1-1, with D perhaps TRBD1 (6 bases). The CDR3 length is 14 residues. V gave up 1 base and J gave up 3 bases, with 9 bases separating them. Germline CDR1 is MGHRA and CDR2 is YSYEKL. CDR3 in amino acids: CASSQVDRYTEAFF. The CDR3 DNA is TGCGCCAGCAGCCAAGTTGACAGGTACACTGAAGCTTTCTTT.

Written as DNA, the CDR3 is TGTGCCAGCATAAGTCTCCAGCGGGGAAACACCATATATTTT. Protein product: CASISLQRGNTIYF. The rearrangement joins TRBV5-8 to TRBJ1-3; D call uncertain. The ends were cut back, 6 bases at V and 4 bases at J, with 14 bases in the middle. The CDR3 spans 14 residues. Germline CDR1 and CDR2: SGHTS and YDEGEE.

V gene TRBV5-1 combines with J gene TRBJ1-3, with a tentative D call TRBD1 (5 bases). Trimming left V 4 bases short and J 0 bases short, with 14 bases between. Germline V lookup: CDR1 SGHRS, CDR2 YFSETQ. This CDR3 contains 16 residues. CDR3 sequence: CASSITGASSGNTIYF. The CDR3 DNA follows: TGCGCCAGCAGCATAACAGGTGCTAGCTCTGGAAACACCATATATTTT.

V is TRBV14 and J is TRBJ2-3, with 7 bases identical to TRBD2. J lost 4 bases, V lost 4 bases, and 11 bases had no gene match. Germline lookup yields CDR1 SGHDN and CDR2 FVKESK. This CDR3 has 16 amino acids. Here the CDR3 DNA reads TGTGCCAGCAGCCGACGAGCGGGATTTTACGCAGATACGCAGTATTTT. This gives the protein CASSRRAGFYADTQYF.

CDR3 in amino acids: CASSLARGTGDTEAFF. The CDR3 DNA is TGCGCCAGCAGCTTGGCTCGGGGGACAGGGGACACTGAAGCTTTCTTT. The rearrangement uses TRBV5-1 and TRBJ1-1; 10 positions agree with TRBD1. The CDR3 is 16 amino acids. Germline assignment: CDR1 SGHRS and CDR2 YFSETQ. Unmatched junction bases numbered 5, after V lost 0 bases and J lost 3 bases.

The V gene is TRBV28, the J gene TRBJ2-5; tentative D call: TRBD2 (6 bases). The CDR3 extends over 15 amino acids. V lost 6 bases to trimming and J lost 2 bases, with 16 bases between them. CDR1 is MDHEN, CDR2 SYDVKM, per germline. Written as DNA, the CDR3 is TGTGCCAGCAGCCGGACGGGAGAAGCTCAAGAGACCCAGTACTTC. It specifies CASSRTGEAQETQYF. Complete variable domain (other parts from reference TRBV28 and TRBJ2-5): DVKVTQSSRYLVKRTGEKVFLECVQDMDHENMFWYRQDPGLGLRLIYFSYDVKMKEKGDIPEGYSVSREKKERFSLILESASTNQTSMYLCASSRTGEAQETQYFGPGTRLLVL.

The chain couples TRBV5-1 to TRBJ2-1, with D maybe TRBD2 (6 bases). Germline V gives CDR1 SGHRS, CDR2 YFSETQ. This CDR3 comprises 16 residues. With 0 bases removed from V and 1 base from J, the gap between germline ends came to 11 bases. CDR3 bases: TGCGCCAGCAGCTTGGGCCCCGGGGGTTCCTACAATGAGCAGTTCTTC. Amino acid sequence: CASSLGPGGSYNEQFF. The full variable domain, in which reference TRBV5-1 and TRBJ2-1 provide the parts outside the CDR3, is KAGVTQTPRYLIKTRGQQVTLSCSPISGHRSVSWYQQTPGQGLQFLFEYFSETQRNKGNFPGRFSGRQFSNSRSEMNVSTLELGDSALYLCASSLGPGGSYNEQFFGPGTRLTVL.

The DNA of the CDR3 is TGTGCCAGTAGTATGTCCGCTAGAGGGAATGAGCAGTTCTTC. It specifies CASSMSARGNEQFF. The rearrangement joins TRBV19 to TRBJ2-1; D may be TRBD2 (5 bases). CDR3 length equals 14 residues. The V gene lost 3 bases and the J gene lost 7 bases, with 13 bases spanning the gap. CDR1 LNHDA and CDR2 SQIVND come from the germline V gene (reference sequence).

CDR3 nucleotides: TGTGCCAGCTTAAAATCCTCGGGGCTAGCGGGAGAGGCAGATACGCAGTATTTT. It codes for CASLKSSGLAGEADTQYF. This chain joins TRBV21-1 and TRBJ2-3; TRBD2, the D gene given by the table, was not confirmed from the DNA. TRBV21-1 is marked as a pseudogene. The CDR3 is 18 amino acids.

The J gene is TRBJ1-2, the V gene TRBV5-1; TRBD1 aligns across 11 bases. Trimming cost V 3 bases and J 13 bases; bases outside gene matches: 8. The CDR3 is 13 amino acids. Germline CDR1 SGHRS, CDR2 YFSETQ. The CDR3 region is CASSSGQGVIFTF. For the CDR3, the DNA is TGCGCCAGCAGCTCGGGACAGGGGGTGATTTTCACCTTC.

Here the CDR3 reads CASSERYSTYEQYF. In nucleotides, the CDR3 is TGTGCCAGCAGTGAGAGGTATTCTACCTACGAGCAGTACTTC. The gene calls are TRBV25-1 and TRBJ2-7; D is undetermined. V lost 3 bases and J lost 2, with 11 bases in between. Germline loops: CDR1 MGHDK, CDR2 SYGVNS. The CDR3 covers 14 residues.

V is TRBV28 and J is TRBJ2-2; the match to TRBD2 covers 9 bases. In germline, CDR1 is MDHEN, CDR2 SYDVKM. The V gene end was trimmed by 5 bases and the J gene end by 4 bases; junction bases not matched to a gene: 5. The CDR3 runs 15 residues. CDR3 DNA: TGTGCCAGCAGTCGGCTAGCGGGACTCACCGGGGAGCTGTTTTTT. Amino acids: CASSRLAGLTGELFF.

This clone was found once. The J gene is TRBJ2-2, the V gene TRBV9, with 8 bases fitting TRBD2. The V segment lost 2 bases and the J segment 4 bases; nucleotides outside the gene matches: 7. CDR1 is SGDLS, CDR2 YYNGEE, per germline. The CDR3 covers 16 residues. The CDR3 is CASSVTGGRVTGELFF. The CDR3 nucleotides are TGTGCCAGCAGCGTGACGGGAGGGAGGGTCACCGGGGAGCTGTTTTTT.

The chain employs TRBV2 and TRBJ2-4; 10 bases align to TRBD2. CDR3 length: 15 residues. CDR1 SNHLY and CDR2 FYNNEI come from the germline V gene. Unmatched junction bases numbered 0, after V lost 2 bases and J lost 2 bases. The CDR3 DNA follows: TGTGCCAGCAGTGAAACTAGCGGGACCAAAAACATTCAGTACTTC. Protein: CASSETSGTKNIQYF. The whole variable domain, remainder taken from reference TRBV2 and TRBJ2-4, is EPEVTQTPSHQVTQMGQEVILRCVPISNHLYFYWYRQILGQKVEFLVSFYNNEISEKSEIFDDQFSVERPDGSNFTLKIRSTKLEDSAMYFCASSETSGTKNIQYFGAGTRLSVL.

The gene calls are TRBV11-1 and TRBJ1-2; 7 positions agree with TRBD1. The CDR3 runs 14 residues. V gave up 3 bases and J gave up 4 bases; unmatched junction bases: 5. Germline CDR1 is SGHAT and CDR2 is FQDESV (reference sequence). The CDR3 DNA reads TGTGCCAGCAGCTTTGAGGCAGGGGGCTATGGCTACACCTTC. Its protein is CASSFEAGGYGYTF.